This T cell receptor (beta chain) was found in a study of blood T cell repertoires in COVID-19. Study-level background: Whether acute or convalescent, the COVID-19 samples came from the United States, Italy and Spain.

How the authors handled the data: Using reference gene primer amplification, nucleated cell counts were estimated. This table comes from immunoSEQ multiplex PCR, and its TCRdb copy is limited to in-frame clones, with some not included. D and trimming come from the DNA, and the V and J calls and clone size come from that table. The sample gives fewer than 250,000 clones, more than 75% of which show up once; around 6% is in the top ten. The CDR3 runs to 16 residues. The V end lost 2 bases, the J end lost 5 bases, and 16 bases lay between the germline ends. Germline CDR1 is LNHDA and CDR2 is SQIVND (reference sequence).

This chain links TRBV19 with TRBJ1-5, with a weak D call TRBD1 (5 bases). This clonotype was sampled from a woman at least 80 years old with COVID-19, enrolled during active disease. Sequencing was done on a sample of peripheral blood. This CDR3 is CASSISRSGGDQPQHF. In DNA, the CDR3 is TGTGCCAGTAGTATAAGCCGTTCGGGGGGAGATCAGCCCCAGCATTTT.